Listed below are T cell receptor beta chains from one sample, sequenced in a study of cytomegalovirus exposure and HLA in healthy donors. Assay: immunoSEQ multiplex PCR; the TCRdb copy retains only in-frame clones and omits some. The table lists about 170,000 clones, 65% to 85% of them singletons. Material for sequencing was PBMCs. These receptor sequences come from a male donor in good health and CMV-seronegative. The CDR3 runs from the conserved cysteine through the conserved F or W. Each record gives: J gene, V gene, clone size, D gene, CDR3 protein, CDR3 DNA. The D gene is left open where the match is weak. Clone size is not always given. Where it is, it says once, few, many or a class for expanded clones.

j_call: TRBJ2-1
v_call: TRBV5-1
clone_size: -
d_call: TRBD1
cdr3_aa: CASSLASTGVGNEQFF
cdr3_nt: TGCGCCAGCAGCTTGGCCTCCACAGGGGTGGGGAATGAGCAGTTCTTC

j_call: TRBJ2-5
v_call: TRBV2
clone_size: -
d_call: TRBD2
cdr3_aa: CASSGTSGGAGTQYF
cdr3_nt: TGTGCCAGCAGTGGGACTAGCGGGGGGGCCGGGACCCAGTACTTC

j_call: TRBJ1-2
v_call: TRBV5-6
clone_size: -
d_call: TRBD1
cdr3_aa: CASSLTGGDYGYPF
cdr3_nt: TGTGCCAGCAGCTTGACAGGGGGTGACTATGGCTACCCCTTC

j_call: TRBJ1-5
v_call: TRBV5-8
clone_size: -
d_call: -
cdr3_aa: CASSLVRGVPDSNQPQHF
cdr3_nt: TGTGCCAGCAGCTTGGTACGCGGAGTGCCTGATAGCAATCAGCCCCAGCATTTT

j_call: TRBJ2-1
v_call: TRBV7-2
clone_size: few
d_call: -
cdr3_aa: CASSLAGRSYNEQFF
cdr3_nt: TGTGCCAGCAGCTTAGCGGGGCGTTCCTACAATGAGCAGTTCTTC

j_call: TRBJ2-7
v_call: TRBV5-4
clone_size: -
d_call: -
cdr3_aa: CASSSSGTDFYEQYF
cdr3_nt: TGTGCCAGCAGCTCCAGCGGTACCGACTTCTACGAGCAGTACTTC

j_call: TRBJ2-7
v_call: TRBV19
clone_size: -
d_call: -
cdr3_aa: CASSMVVSGHYEQYF
cdr3_nt: TGTGCCAGTAGTATGGTCGTCTCAGGCCACTACGAGCAGTACTTC

j_call: TRBJ1-2
v_call: TRBV19
clone_size: -
d_call: -
cdr3_aa: CASSAHDSSRGGGYTF
cdr3_nt: TGTGCCAGTAGTGCACATGACAGCTCCCGGGGAGGTGGCTACACCTTC

j_call: TRBJ2-1
v_call: TRBV28
clone_size: -
d_call: -
cdr3_aa: CASSLNGKNYNEQFF
cdr3_nt: TGTGCCAGCAGTTTGAACGGGAAGAACTACAATGAGCAGTTCTTC

j_call: TRBJ1-2
v_call: TRBV18
clone_size: -
d_call: -
cdr3_aa: CASSPRAFLDNYGYTF
cdr3_nt: TGTGCCAGCTCCCCGAGGGCCTTTCTAGACAACTATGGCTACACCTTC

j_call: TRBJ2-2
v_call: TRBV5-1
clone_size: few
d_call: TRBD1
cdr3_aa: CASSLGLGQGPGELFF
cdr3_nt: TGCGCCAGCAGCTTGGGACTGGGACAGGGTCCCGGGGAGCTGTTTTTT

j_call: TRBJ2-3
v_call: TRBV2
clone_size: few
d_call: TRBD1
cdr3_aa: CASRADREDTQYF
cdr3_nt: TGTGCCAGCAGGGCGGACAGGGAAGATACGCAGTATTTT

j_call: TRBJ2-5
v_call: TRBV2
clone_size: once
d_call: -
cdr3_aa: CASSLIRGRETQYF
cdr3_nt: TGTGCCAGCAGTCTCATCAGGGGTCGCGAGACCCAGTACTTC

j_call: TRBJ1-2
v_call: TRBV7-2
clone_size: -
d_call: -
cdr3_aa: CASSLARRTTYGYTF
cdr3_nt: TGTGCCAGCAGCTTAGCGCGGCGTACGACTTATGGCTACACCTTC

j_call: TRBJ1-5
v_call: TRBV19
clone_size: -
d_call: -
cdr3_aa: CASSSGDSNQPQHF
cdr3_nt: TGTGCCAGTAGTTCAGGGGATAGCAATCAGCCCCAGCATTTT

j_call: TRBJ2-5
v_call: TRBV19
clone_size: -
d_call: -
cdr3_aa: CASSAERRGGVETQYF
cdr3_nt: TGTGCCAGTAGTGCCGAGCGGAGAGGGGGGGTAGAGACCCAGTACTTC

j_call: TRBJ2-7
v_call: TRBV15
clone_size: -
d_call: -
cdr3_aa: CATSRDRKGGSRVEQYF
cdr3_nt: TGTGCCACCAGCAGAGATCGCAAGGGGGGGTCTAGGGTTGAGCAGTACTTC

j_call: TRBJ2-5
v_call: TRBV10-3
clone_size: -
d_call: -
cdr3_aa: CAISEAAVETQYF
cdr3_nt: TGTGCCATCAGTGAAGCAGCGGTTGAGACCCAGTACTTC

j_call: TRBJ2-1
v_call: TRBV28
clone_size: -
d_call: -
cdr3_aa: CASSSPGPYNEQFF
cdr3_nt: TGTGCCAGCAGTTCCCCAGGCCCCTACAATGAGCAGTTCTTC

j_call: TRBJ2-2
v_call: TRBV4-1
clone_size: -
d_call: TRBD1
cdr3_aa: CASSLLTGDANTGELFF
cdr3_nt: TGCGCCAGCAGCCTCCTGACAGGGGATGCGAACACCGGGGAGCTGTTTTTT

j_call: TRBJ1-1
v_call: TRBV6-6
clone_size: -
d_call: -
cdr3_aa: CASSYTSDEAFF
cdr3_nt: TGTGCCAGCAGTTACACTAGTGATGAAGCTTTCTTT

j_call: TRBJ1-2
v_call: TRBV25-1
clone_size: -
d_call: TRBD1
cdr3_aa: CASSDETGTIGGYTF
cdr3_nt: TGTGCCAGCAGTGACGAGACAGGGACGATCGGTGGCTACACCTTC

j_call: TRBJ2-2
v_call: TRBV25-1
clone_size: -
d_call: -
cdr3_aa: CASSGTRRNTGELFF
cdr3_nt: TGTGCCAGCAGTGGGACAAGGAGGAACACCGGGGAGCTGTTTTTT

j_call: TRBJ2-3
v_call: TRBV5-4
clone_size: -
d_call: -
cdr3_aa: CASSSWGRDTQYF
cdr3_nt: TGTGCCAGCAGCTCCTGGGGGAGGGATACGCAGTATTTT

j_call: TRBJ2-7
v_call: TRBV19
clone_size: -
d_call: TRBD2
cdr3_aa: CASSKGLGVDEQYF
cdr3_nt: TGTGCCAGTAGTAAGGGACTAGGGGTCGACGAGCAGTACTTC

j_call: TRBJ1-1
v_call: TRBV28
clone_size: -
d_call: -
cdr3_aa: CASETGILTEAFF
cdr3_nt: TGTGCCAGCGAGACAGGAATTCTCACTGAAGCTTTCTTT

j_call: TRBJ2-7
v_call: TRBV28
clone_size: -
d_call: TRBD2
cdr3_aa: CASRRGEGRYEQYF
cdr3_nt: TGTGCCAGCCGTCGGGGGGAGGGCCGATACGAGCAGTACTTC

j_call: TRBJ2-5
v_call: TRBV2
clone_size: -
d_call: TRBD1
cdr3_aa: CASSQGAQETQYF
cdr3_nt: TGTGCCAGCAGCCAGGGGGCGCAGGAGACCCAGTACTTC

j_call: TRBJ2-2
v_call: TRBV5-4
clone_size: -
d_call: TRBD1
cdr3_aa: CASSLPSGGAGTGELFF
cdr3_nt: TGTGCCAGCAGCTTACCTTCAGGGGGCGCGGGCACCGGGGAGCTGTTTTTT

j_call: TRBJ2-5
v_call: TRBV28
clone_size: -
d_call: -
cdr3_aa: CASSRIIRAQETQYF
cdr3_nt: TGTGCCAGCAGTCGCATCATCAGGGCACAAGAGACCCAGTACTTC

j_call: TRBJ2-2
v_call: TRBV6-6
clone_size: few
d_call: TRBD1
cdr3_aa: CASRTGDLPGELFF
cdr3_nt: TGTGCCAGCCGGACAGGGGATCTCCCCGGGGAGCTGTTTTTT

j_call: TRBJ1-5
v_call: TRBV4-2
clone_size: -
d_call: TRBD1
cdr3_aa: CASSQSGQGNQPQHF
cdr3_nt: TGTGCCAGCAGCCAATCGGGACAGGGCAATCAGCCCCAGCATTTT

j_call: TRBJ1-2
v_call: TRBV9
clone_size: -
d_call: -
cdr3_aa: CASSVGRTAWGYTF
cdr3_nt: TGTGCCAGCAGCGTAGGGAGGACAGCCTGGGGCTACACCTTC

j_call: TRBJ1-1
v_call: TRBV30
clone_size: -
d_call: -
cdr3_aa: CAWSGRSAFF
cdr3_nt: TGTGCCTGGTCAGGGCGCTCAGCTTTCTTT

j_call: TRBJ2-7
v_call: TRBV30
clone_size: -
d_call: -
cdr3_aa: CAWSPNRYEQYF
cdr3_nt: TGTGCCTGGAGTCCGAACAGGTACGAGCAGTACTTC

j_call: TRBJ1-2
v_call: TRBV19
clone_size: -
d_call: -
cdr3_aa: CATVGGNPPKYGYTF
cdr3_nt: TGTGCCACTGTGGGGGGTAACCCACCAAAATATGGCTACACCTTC

j_call: TRBJ2-7
v_call: TRBV18
clone_size: -
d_call: TRBD2
cdr3_aa: CASSPAGTSGGYEQYF
cdr3_nt: TGTGCCAGCTCACCGGCGGGGACTAGCGGGGGTTACGAGCAGTACTTC

j_call: TRBJ1-2
v_call: TRBV28
clone_size: -
d_call: -
cdr3_aa: CASEQELYGYTF
cdr3_nt: TGTGCCAGCGAACAGGAACTCTATGGCTACACCTTC

j_call: TRBJ1-1
v_call: TRBV9
clone_size: -
d_call: -
cdr3_aa: CASSVEFGGTEAFF
cdr3_nt: TGTGCCAGCAGCGTAGAGTTCGGGGGCACTGAAGCTTTCTTT

j_call: TRBJ2-5
v_call: TRBV27
clone_size: once
d_call: TRBD2
cdr3_aa: CASSFAGEGETQYF
cdr3_nt: TGTGCCAGCAGTTTCGCGGGAGAGGGTGAGACCCAGTACTTC

j_call: TRBJ2-7
v_call: TRBV6-1
clone_size: -
d_call: TRBD1
cdr3_aa: CASSAAAPLANRGRWYEQYF
cdr3_nt: TGTGCCAGCAGTGCCGCAGCCCCTCTTGCCAACAGGGGACGCTGGTACGAGCAGTACTTC

j_call: TRBJ2-1
v_call: TRBV18
clone_size: -
d_call: TRBD1
cdr3_aa: CASSPYGTGSYNEQFF
cdr3_nt: TGTGCCAGCTCACCATATGGGACAGGCTCCTACAATGAGCAGTTCTTC

j_call: TRBJ2-3
v_call: TRBV29-1
clone_size: -
d_call: -
cdr3_aa: CSVLRGGSTDTQYF
cdr3_nt: TGCAGCGTCCTTAGGGGGGGGTCCACAGATACGCAGTATTTT

j_call: TRBJ2-3
v_call: TRBV5-1
clone_size: -
d_call: TRBD2
cdr3_aa: CASSSGLAGDTDTQYF
cdr3_nt: TGCGCCAGCAGCAGTGGACTAGCGGGGGACACAGATACGCAGTATTTT

j_call: TRBJ2-6
v_call: TRBV30
clone_size: -
d_call: TRBD1
cdr3_aa: CAWRRDRVPSGANVLTF
cdr3_nt: TGTGCCTGGAGGAGGGACAGGGTCCCCTCTGGGGCCAACGTCCTGACTTTC

j_call: TRBJ2-7
v_call: TRBV7-9
clone_size: -
d_call: -
cdr3_aa: CASSLDATMTYEQYF
cdr3_nt: TGTGCCAGCAGCTTAGATGCGACAATGACCTACGAGCAGTACTTC

j_call: TRBJ2-1
v_call: TRBV10-3
clone_size: -
d_call: -
cdr3_aa: CAISEAMRVLVYNEQFF
cdr3_nt: TGTGCCATCAGCGAGGCCATGCGGGTTCTGGTCTACAATGAGCAGTTCTTC

j_call: TRBJ2-7
v_call: TRBV15
clone_size: -
d_call: TRBD1
cdr3_aa: CATSRDPTGISYEQYF
cdr3_nt: TGTGCCACCAGCAGAGATCCGACAGGGATTTCCTACGAGCAGTACTTC

j_call: TRBJ1-1
v_call: TRBV7-9
clone_size: few
d_call: -
cdr3_aa: CASSQVRNTEAFF
cdr3_nt: TGTGCCAGCAGCCAGGTACGGAACACTGAAGCTTTCTTT

j_call: TRBJ2-6
v_call: TRBV7-8
clone_size: -
d_call: -
cdr3_aa: CASSYDSPFSGANVLTF
cdr3_nt: TGTGCCAGCAGCTACGACAGCCCTTTCTCTGGGGCCAACGTCCTGACTTTC

j_call: TRBJ2-2
v_call: TRBV4-3
clone_size: few
d_call: -
cdr3_aa: CASSQERLYTGELFF
cdr3_nt: TGCGCCAGCAGCCAAGAACGACTGTACACCGGGGAGCTGTTTTTT

j_call: TRBJ2-2
v_call: TRBV4-3
clone_size: -
d_call: TRBD2
cdr3_aa: CASSQGSLAGNTGELFF
cdr3_nt: TGCGCCAGCAGCCAAGGATCACTAGCGGGGAACACCGGGGAGCTGTTTTTT

j_call: TRBJ1-5
v_call: TRBV7-2
clone_size: -
d_call: -
cdr3_aa: CASSLGVGFNQPQHF
cdr3_nt: TGTGCCAGCAGCTTAGGAGTCGGTTTCAATCAGCCCCAGCATTTT

j_call: TRBJ2-7
v_call: TRBV14
clone_size: -
d_call: TRBD1
cdr3_aa: CASSQDPRQGTYEQYF
cdr3_nt: TGTGCCAGCAGCCAAGATCCTAGACAGGGGACCTACGAGCAGTACTTC

j_call: TRBJ2-7
v_call: TRBV5-1
clone_size: -
d_call: -
cdr3_aa: CASSSRQGHYEQYF
cdr3_nt: TGCGCCAGCAGCTCCCGGCAGGGCCACTACGAGCAGTACTTC

j_call: TRBJ2-5
v_call: TRBV13
clone_size: -
d_call: -
cdr3_aa: CASSRLAKILQETQYF
cdr3_nt: TGTGCCAGCAGCCGGCTAGCCAAAATACTTCAAGAGACCCAGTACTTC

j_call: TRBJ2-7
v_call: TRBV27
clone_size: many
d_call: -
cdr3_aa: CASSKTVSYEQYF
cdr3_nt: TGTGCCAGCAGTAAGACAGTTTCCTACGAGCAGTACTTC